This T cell receptor beta chain emerged from a study of beta chain features in type 1 diabetes. In the case of this clone: Antigen specificity is unknown.

The investigators reverse transcribed all of the isolated RNA, so they sequenced expressed TCRB transcripts. Sequencing was performed with immunoSEQ multiplex PCR; in TCRdb, only in-frame clones are kept and a portion is missing. The data contain a few hundred thousand clones, 11% to 15% of them singletons. Study-wide points: Significant though moderate, a shortening of TCRB CDR3s appeared in all four CD4+ subsets of Type 1 diabetes patients.

Sequencing input: naive CD4+ T cells from blood. This TCR was recovered from a man between 25 and 39 years old with type 1 diabetes.

CDR3 in amino acids: CASSVGGGTFGDEQFF. The CDR3 bases are TGTGCCAGCAGCGTAGGTGGGGGGACCTTTGGAGATGAGCAGTTCTTC. The chain couples TRBV9 to TRBJ2-1, with D perhaps matching TRBD2 (6 bases). The CDR3 is made up of 16 amino acids. Germline V CDR1 and CDR2: SGDLS, YYNGEE. Trimming cost V 0 bases and J 8 bases, with 18 bases left between them.